This T cell receptor (beta chain) derives from a study of OX40 agonist ivuxolimab in advanced cancers. The overall study: Ivuxolimab doses were 0.01, 0.1, 0.3, 1.5, 3 or 10 mg/kg every 2 weeks.

Sequencing was performed with immunoSEQ multiplex PCR; in TCRdb, only in-frame clones are kept and a portion is missing. The table has 39,000 or so clones, around nine tenths seen once. Study-level points and caveats: Clonal expansion in partial responders at 0.1-3.0 mg/kg ranked among the lowest.

Comment on this clone: Its antigen is still unknown.

The germline V and J ends were trimmed by 5 bases and 5 bases, with 13 bases remaining between them. CDR1 and CDR2 (germline): LNHDA, SQIVND (reference sequence). This CDR3 comprises 14 residues. The chain uses TRBV19 and TRBJ2-1; D is perhaps TRBD1 (5 bases). Sequenced here: CD4+ or CD8+ T cells sorted from blood, sampled in a trial of the OX40 agonist ivuxolimab. This receptor was taken from an adult with an advanced solid tumor such as melanoma, head and neck, liver or kidney cancer. CDR3 sequence: CASSPMTAHNEQFF. The DNA for the CDR3 is TGTGCCAGTAGTCCAATGACAGCCCACAATGAGCAGTTCTTC. Complete variable domain (other parts from reference TRBV19 and TRBJ2-1): DGGITQSPKYLFRKEGQNVTLSCEQNLNHDAMYWYRQDPGQGLRLIYYSQIVNDFQKGDIAEGYSVSREKKESFPLTVTSAQKNPTAFYLCASSPMTAHNEQFFGPGTRLTVL.